These T cell receptor beta chains were read from a single sample in a study of cytomegalovirus exposure and HLA in healthy donors. The method was immunoSEQ multiplex PCR; TCRdb's version includes in-frame clones alone and lacks a portion of them. There are some 160,000 clones in the sample; around nine tenths occur only once, and 2.5% to 3% lies in the top ten. The material sequenced was PBMCs. The receptors shown here come from a man between 18 and 35 years old in good health and CMV-seronegative. Both conserved end residues are part of each CDR3. Each record gives: D gene, V gene, J gene, clone size, CDR3 length, CDR3 DNA, CDR3 protein. A D gene is named only where the DNA matches it firmly. Clone size is given for some rows only: seen once, a few or many times, or a class if the clone is expanded.

d_gene: TRBD2
v_gene: TRBV4-1
j_gene: TRBJ2-1
abundance: .
len: 17
CDR3nt: TGCGCCAGCAGCCAAGGACCTAGCGGGGGGTCTTACAATGAGCAGTTCTTC
CDR3aa: CASSQGPSGGSYNEQFF

d_gene: .
v_gene: TRBV5-6
j_gene: TRBJ2-7
abundance: .
len: 14
CDR3nt: TGTGCCAGCAGCTTTGGACTCCAAGCCTACGAGCAGTACTTC
CDR3aa: CASSFGLQAYEQYF

d_gene: TRBD2
v_gene: TRBV30
j_gene: TRBJ2-7
abundance: .
len: 14
CDR3nt: TGTGCCTGGAGTGGTAGCGGGTCGTCCTACGAGCAGTACTTC
CDR3aa: CAWSGSGSSYEQYF

d_gene: .
v_gene: TRBV25-1
j_gene: TRBJ2-3
abundance: .
len: 16
CDR3nt: TGTGCCAGCAGTGAATTCGGGCAGGGTGCCTCAGATACGCAGTATTTT
CDR3aa: CASSEFGQGASDTQYF

d_gene: .
v_gene: TRBV2
j_gene: TRBJ2-7
abundance: .
len: 14
CDR3nt: TGTGCCAGCAGTGACGTACTAGCTACCTACGAGCAGTACTTC
CDR3aa: CASSDVLATYEQYF

d_gene: TRBD1
v_gene: TRBV19
j_gene: TRBJ2-7
abundance: .
len: 15
CDR3nt: TGTGCCAGTAGTCTTGACCGGGACAGGACCTACGAGCAGTACTTC
CDR3aa: CASSLDRDRTYEQYF

d_gene: .
v_gene: TRBV28
j_gene: TRBJ2-2
abundance: .
len: 14
CDR3nt: TGTGCCAGCAGTTTACAGGGGACCACCGGGGAGCTGTTTTTT
CDR3aa: CASSLQGTTGELFF

d_gene: TRBD1
v_gene: TRBV30
j_gene: TRBJ1-1
abundance: .
len: 14
CDR3nt: TGTGCCTGGAGGTACAGGGGACTGAACACTGAAGCTTTCTTT
CDR3aa: CAWRYRGLNTEAFF

d_gene: .
v_gene: TRBV6-5
j_gene: TRBJ2-3
abundance: few
len: 15
CDR3nt: TGTGCCAGCAGTTTGGGGGCTATATTCACAGATACGCAGTATTTT
CDR3aa: CASSLGAIFTDTQYF

d_gene: .
v_gene: TRBV5-6
j_gene: TRBJ2-3
abundance: .
len: 11
CDR3nt: TGTGCCAGCAGCTTCATAGATACGCAGTATTTT
CDR3aa: CASSFIDTQYF

d_gene: TRBD1
v_gene: TRBV5-1
j_gene: TRBJ1-4
abundance: .
len: 15
CDR3nt: TGCGCCAGCAGCTTCTACAGGGGGCAAGGTGAAAAACTGTTTTTT
CDR3aa: CASSFYRGQGEKLFF

d_gene: .
v_gene: TRBV29-1
j_gene: TRBJ2-5
abundance: .
len: 13
CDR3nt: TGCAGCGACTTAGCGGACAAGAGAGAGACCCAGTACTTC
CDR3aa: CSDLADKRETQYF

d_gene: .
v_gene: TRBV6-6
j_gene: TRBJ1-4
abundance: .
len: 15
CDR3nt: TGTGCCAGCAGTTCTATCCATGCAACTAATGAAAAACTGTTTTTT
CDR3aa: CASSSIHATNEKLFF

d_gene: .
v_gene: TRBV6-6
j_gene: TRBJ2-5
abundance: once
len: 14
CDR3nt: TGTGCCAGCAGTTACTCCCGGAGGCAAGAGACCCAGTACTTC
CDR3aa: CASSYSRRQETQYF

d_gene: .
v_gene: TRBV7-9
j_gene: TRBJ1-1
abundance: .
len: 13
CDR3nt: TGTGCCAGCAACGGCAGGGAGGACACTGAAGCTTTCTTT
CDR3aa: CASNGREDTEAFF

d_gene: .
v_gene: TRBV2
j_gene: TRBJ2-2
abundance: .
len: 16
CDR3nt: TGTGCCAGCAGTGAAGTTAGAACTAGGCACACCGGGGAGCTGTTTTTT
CDR3aa: CASSEVRTRHTGELFF

d_gene: .
v_gene: TRBV7-2
j_gene: TRBJ2-5
abundance: .
len: 13
CDR3nt: TGTGCCAGCACCACTGGTAATGAGGAGACCCAGTACTTC
CDR3aa: CASTTGNEETQYF

d_gene: .
v_gene: TRBV5-1
j_gene: TRBJ1-1
abundance: .
len: 14
CDR3nt: TGCGCCAGCAGCTTGGAATTGGCGAACACTGAAGCTTTCTTT
CDR3aa: CASSLELANTEAFF

d_gene: .
v_gene: TRBV28
j_gene: TRBJ2-7
abundance: .
len: 13
CDR3nt: TGTGCCAGCACATACCAGGGGAGCTACGAGCAGTACTTC
CDR3aa: CASTYQGSYEQYF

d_gene: .
v_gene: TRBV5-8
j_gene: TRBJ1-1
abundance: .
len: 14
CDR3nt: TGTGCCAGCAGCTTCCAGGGTGCGAACACTGAAGCTTTCTTT
CDR3aa: CASSFQGANTEAFF

d_gene: .
v_gene: TRBV2
j_gene: TRBJ1-5
abundance: once
len: 15
CDR3nt: TGTGCCAGCAGTGAGGGCAGTGATAGCAATCAGCCCCAGCATTTT
CDR3aa: CASSEGSDSNQPQHF

d_gene: TRBD2
v_gene: TRBV11-2
j_gene: TRBJ2-1
abundance: .
len: 14
CDR3nt: TGTGCCAGCAGCTTGTCGGGGGGGTACAATGAGCAGTTCTTC
CDR3aa: CASSLSGGYNEQFF

d_gene: TRBD1
v_gene: TRBV27
j_gene: TRBJ1-3
abundance: .
len: 19
CDR3nt: TGTGCCAGCAGCATATACCCGATAACGACAGGGTTTATTGGAAACACCATATATTTT
CDR3aa: CASSIYPITTGFIGNTIYF

d_gene: .
v_gene: TRBV5-1
j_gene: TRBJ2-3
abundance: .
len: 15
CDR3nt: TGCGCCAGCAGCTTGGCGACAGACAACACAGATACGCAGTATTTT
CDR3aa: CASSLATDNTDTQYF

d_gene: TRBD1
v_gene: TRBV7-9
j_gene: TRBJ1-6
abundance: few
len: 15
CDR3nt: TGTGCCAGCAGCTCACGGACAGGGTTTAATTCACCCCTCCACTTT
CDR3aa: CASSSRTGFNSPLHF

d_gene: TRBD1
v_gene: TRBV5-1
j_gene: TRBJ2-7
abundance: .
len: 15
CDR3nt: TGCGCCAGCAGCAACACCGGGACAGGGTATTTAGAGCAGTACTTC
CDR3aa: CASSNTGTGYLEQYF

d_gene: .
v_gene: TRBV28
j_gene: TRBJ2-7
abundance: few
len: 13
CDR3nt: TGTGCCAGCAGTCGTACAAGCTCCTACGAGCAGTACTTC
CDR3aa: CASSRTSSYEQYF

d_gene: .
v_gene: TRBV27
j_gene: TRBJ2-5
abundance: .
len: 13
CDR3nt: TGTGCCAGCAGTTCCCGGGGCCAAGAGACCCAGTACTTC
CDR3aa: CASSSRGQETQYF

d_gene: TRBD1
v_gene: TRBV11-3
j_gene: TRBJ2-3
abundance: .
len: 15
CDR3nt: TGTGCCAGCAGCTTAGATCCAAGGGGGCTAGATACGCAGTATTTT
CDR3aa: CASSLDPRGLDTQYF

d_gene: .
v_gene: TRBV7-2
j_gene: TRBJ2-2
abundance: once
len: 14
CDR3nt: TGTGCCAGCAGCTCACGACTAGACACCGGGGAGCTGTTTTTT
CDR3aa: CASSSRLDTGELFF

d_gene: TRBD2
v_gene: TRBV6-5
j_gene: TRBJ2-2
abundance: .
len: 15
CDR3nt: TGTGCCAGCAGGCAGACTAGCGGTAGCACCGGGGAGCTGTTTTTT
CDR3aa: CASRQTSGSTGELFF

d_gene: .
v_gene: TRBV4-1
j_gene: TRBJ2-1
abundance: few
len: 15
CDR3nt: TGCGCCAGCAGCCAAGACTGGCCAACCTACAATGAGCAGTTCTTC
CDR3aa: CASSQDWPTYNEQFF

d_gene: .
v_gene: TRBV7-9
j_gene: TRBJ2-6
abundance: .
len: 17
CDR3nt: TGTGCCAGCAGCTTAGGCTCAGGCGTGCGTGGGGCCAACGTCCTGACTTTC
CDR3aa: CASSLGSGVRGANVLTF

d_gene: .
v_gene: TRBV25-1
j_gene: TRBJ1-1
abundance: .
len: 15
CDR3nt: TGTGCCAGCAGTACCCAAACGGGCAGGGTCACTGAAGCTTTCTTT
CDR3aa: CASSTQTGRVTEAFF

d_gene: .
v_gene: TRBV4-3
j_gene: TRBJ1-1
abundance: .
len: 15
CDR3nt: TGCGCCAGCAGCCAAGGGAGCGGGAGAAACACTGAAGCTTTCTTT
CDR3aa: CASSQGSGRNTEAFF

d_gene: .
v_gene: TRBV5-1
j_gene: TRBJ1-2
abundance: few
len: 13
CDR3nt: TGCGCCAGCAGCGCAACAGGAGACTATGGCTACACCTTC
CDR3aa: CASSATGDYGYTF

d_gene: TRBD2
v_gene: TRBV5-1
j_gene: TRBJ2-3
abundance: .
len: 20
CDR3nt: TGCGCCAGCAGAACTCTGGTGTCTAGCGGGAGGGGGACTAGCACAGATACGCAGTATTTT
CDR3aa: CASRTLVSSGRGTSTDTQYF

d_gene: .
v_gene: TRBV12-5
j_gene: TRBJ2-2
abundance: .
len: 15
CDR3nt: TGTGCTAGTGGTTTGGTACGTGGGAGTACCGGGGAGCTGTTTTTT
CDR3aa: CASGLVRGSTGELFF

d_gene: .
v_gene: TRBV2
j_gene: TRBJ1-6
abundance: .
len: 15
CDR3nt: TGTGCCAGCAGTGAAGGGACAGACTATAATTCACCCCTCCACTTT
CDR3aa: CASSEGTDYNSPLHF

d_gene: TRBD2
v_gene: TRBV4-2
j_gene: TRBJ2-2
abundance: .
len: 17
CDR3nt: TGTGCCAGCAGCCAAGTTGAAGCGGGGGCGAACACCGGGGAGCTGTTTTTT
CDR3aa: CASSQVEAGANTGELFF

d_gene: .
v_gene: TRBV13
j_gene: TRBJ1-1
abundance: .
len: 17
CDR3nt: TGTGCCAGCAGCTTATCCCCGTGGGAGGGAATGAACACTGAAGCTTTCTTT
CDR3aa: CASSLSPWEGMNTEAFF